This T cell receptor (beta chain) is drawn from a study of shared T cell receptors in the human thymus. Clones were read by immunoSEQ multiplex PCR, and TCRdb kept only the in-frame ones, dropping some. The sample comprises roughly 700,000 clones, roughly 88% of which are singletons, and around 0.0099% rests with the top ten. The CDR3 loop spans 16 amino acids. Trimming stripped 4 bases from V and 1 base from J, with 16 bases between. Looked up from germline, CDR1 is LGHNA and CDR2 is YNFKEQ. These data also featured in a second study, about human thymus T cells. That study adds: Use of V and J genes seemed skewed within the thymic and blood repertoires.

Input material: thymocytes. The chain uses TRBV4-2 and TRBJ1-1; D unresolved. The source of this sequence is a boy less than two years old with a congenital heart defect. The CDR3 nucleotides read TGTGCCAGCAGCCTCCGTCGAATGACTGAGAACACTGAAGCTTTCTTT. It encodes CASSLRRMTENTEAFF.